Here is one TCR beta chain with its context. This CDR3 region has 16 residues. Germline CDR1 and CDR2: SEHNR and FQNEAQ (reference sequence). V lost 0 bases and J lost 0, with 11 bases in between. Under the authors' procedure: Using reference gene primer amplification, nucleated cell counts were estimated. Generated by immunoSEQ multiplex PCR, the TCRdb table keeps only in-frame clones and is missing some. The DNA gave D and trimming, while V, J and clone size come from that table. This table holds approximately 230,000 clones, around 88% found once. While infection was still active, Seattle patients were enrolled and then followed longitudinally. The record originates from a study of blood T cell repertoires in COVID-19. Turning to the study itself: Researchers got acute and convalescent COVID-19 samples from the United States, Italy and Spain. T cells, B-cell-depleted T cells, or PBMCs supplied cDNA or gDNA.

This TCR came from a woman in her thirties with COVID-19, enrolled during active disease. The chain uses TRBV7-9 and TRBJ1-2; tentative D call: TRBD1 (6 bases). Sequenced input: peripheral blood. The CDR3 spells CASSLARDTPNYGYTF. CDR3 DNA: TGTGCCAGCAGCTTAGCCAGGGACACACCTAACTATGGCTACACCTTC. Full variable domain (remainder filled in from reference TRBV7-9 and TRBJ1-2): DTGVSQNPRHKITKRGQNVTFRCDPISEHNRLYWYRQTLGQGPEFLTYFQNEAQLEKSRLLSDRFSAERPKGSFSTLEIQRTEQGDSAMYLCASSLARDTPNYGYTFGSGTRLTVV.